The 2 T cell receptor beta chains in this list originate from one sample, sequenced in a study of post-analysis software for immune sequencing data. Sequencing libraries made from TCR beta cDNA carried unique molecular identifiers. TCRdb passed the PCR reads through MiXCR, listing each CDR3 protein once. The data hold about 800,000 distinct CDR3 sequences, with roughly 27% observed a single time. What these receptors recognize is not known. Findings and caveats of the study: With TRBV5-6, TRBV5-1 and TRBV20-1 included, roughly five TRBV segments were more frequent in patients than in controls.

The sequenced sample consisted of blood. The origin of the receptors is a girl between 5 and 17 years old with multiple sclerosis.

Concerning this clonotype: A junction end diverges from the germline sequence, so it may reflect a read error. The chain recombines TRBV27 with TRBJ2-3; D remains ambiguous. The CDR3 has 13 residues. Germline values: CDR1 MNHEY, CDR2 SMNVEV (reference sequence). The CDR3 sequence is CANSFIIRDTQYF. CDR3 nucleotide sequence: TGTGCCAACAGTTTCATCATCAGGGATACGCAGTATTTT.

This clonotype has only a few counts. This sequence joins TRBV29-1 and TRBJ1-2; D might be TRBD1 (5 bases). Trimming shortened V by 7 bases and J by 8 bases, and 17 bases separated the two germline ends. The CDR3 totals 12 residues. Germline values: CDR1 SQVTM, CDR2 ANQGSEA. The CDR3 nucleotides are TGCAGCGGTGCGACAGCTTTGGGGGGCTACACCTTC. Amino acids: CSGATALGGYTF.